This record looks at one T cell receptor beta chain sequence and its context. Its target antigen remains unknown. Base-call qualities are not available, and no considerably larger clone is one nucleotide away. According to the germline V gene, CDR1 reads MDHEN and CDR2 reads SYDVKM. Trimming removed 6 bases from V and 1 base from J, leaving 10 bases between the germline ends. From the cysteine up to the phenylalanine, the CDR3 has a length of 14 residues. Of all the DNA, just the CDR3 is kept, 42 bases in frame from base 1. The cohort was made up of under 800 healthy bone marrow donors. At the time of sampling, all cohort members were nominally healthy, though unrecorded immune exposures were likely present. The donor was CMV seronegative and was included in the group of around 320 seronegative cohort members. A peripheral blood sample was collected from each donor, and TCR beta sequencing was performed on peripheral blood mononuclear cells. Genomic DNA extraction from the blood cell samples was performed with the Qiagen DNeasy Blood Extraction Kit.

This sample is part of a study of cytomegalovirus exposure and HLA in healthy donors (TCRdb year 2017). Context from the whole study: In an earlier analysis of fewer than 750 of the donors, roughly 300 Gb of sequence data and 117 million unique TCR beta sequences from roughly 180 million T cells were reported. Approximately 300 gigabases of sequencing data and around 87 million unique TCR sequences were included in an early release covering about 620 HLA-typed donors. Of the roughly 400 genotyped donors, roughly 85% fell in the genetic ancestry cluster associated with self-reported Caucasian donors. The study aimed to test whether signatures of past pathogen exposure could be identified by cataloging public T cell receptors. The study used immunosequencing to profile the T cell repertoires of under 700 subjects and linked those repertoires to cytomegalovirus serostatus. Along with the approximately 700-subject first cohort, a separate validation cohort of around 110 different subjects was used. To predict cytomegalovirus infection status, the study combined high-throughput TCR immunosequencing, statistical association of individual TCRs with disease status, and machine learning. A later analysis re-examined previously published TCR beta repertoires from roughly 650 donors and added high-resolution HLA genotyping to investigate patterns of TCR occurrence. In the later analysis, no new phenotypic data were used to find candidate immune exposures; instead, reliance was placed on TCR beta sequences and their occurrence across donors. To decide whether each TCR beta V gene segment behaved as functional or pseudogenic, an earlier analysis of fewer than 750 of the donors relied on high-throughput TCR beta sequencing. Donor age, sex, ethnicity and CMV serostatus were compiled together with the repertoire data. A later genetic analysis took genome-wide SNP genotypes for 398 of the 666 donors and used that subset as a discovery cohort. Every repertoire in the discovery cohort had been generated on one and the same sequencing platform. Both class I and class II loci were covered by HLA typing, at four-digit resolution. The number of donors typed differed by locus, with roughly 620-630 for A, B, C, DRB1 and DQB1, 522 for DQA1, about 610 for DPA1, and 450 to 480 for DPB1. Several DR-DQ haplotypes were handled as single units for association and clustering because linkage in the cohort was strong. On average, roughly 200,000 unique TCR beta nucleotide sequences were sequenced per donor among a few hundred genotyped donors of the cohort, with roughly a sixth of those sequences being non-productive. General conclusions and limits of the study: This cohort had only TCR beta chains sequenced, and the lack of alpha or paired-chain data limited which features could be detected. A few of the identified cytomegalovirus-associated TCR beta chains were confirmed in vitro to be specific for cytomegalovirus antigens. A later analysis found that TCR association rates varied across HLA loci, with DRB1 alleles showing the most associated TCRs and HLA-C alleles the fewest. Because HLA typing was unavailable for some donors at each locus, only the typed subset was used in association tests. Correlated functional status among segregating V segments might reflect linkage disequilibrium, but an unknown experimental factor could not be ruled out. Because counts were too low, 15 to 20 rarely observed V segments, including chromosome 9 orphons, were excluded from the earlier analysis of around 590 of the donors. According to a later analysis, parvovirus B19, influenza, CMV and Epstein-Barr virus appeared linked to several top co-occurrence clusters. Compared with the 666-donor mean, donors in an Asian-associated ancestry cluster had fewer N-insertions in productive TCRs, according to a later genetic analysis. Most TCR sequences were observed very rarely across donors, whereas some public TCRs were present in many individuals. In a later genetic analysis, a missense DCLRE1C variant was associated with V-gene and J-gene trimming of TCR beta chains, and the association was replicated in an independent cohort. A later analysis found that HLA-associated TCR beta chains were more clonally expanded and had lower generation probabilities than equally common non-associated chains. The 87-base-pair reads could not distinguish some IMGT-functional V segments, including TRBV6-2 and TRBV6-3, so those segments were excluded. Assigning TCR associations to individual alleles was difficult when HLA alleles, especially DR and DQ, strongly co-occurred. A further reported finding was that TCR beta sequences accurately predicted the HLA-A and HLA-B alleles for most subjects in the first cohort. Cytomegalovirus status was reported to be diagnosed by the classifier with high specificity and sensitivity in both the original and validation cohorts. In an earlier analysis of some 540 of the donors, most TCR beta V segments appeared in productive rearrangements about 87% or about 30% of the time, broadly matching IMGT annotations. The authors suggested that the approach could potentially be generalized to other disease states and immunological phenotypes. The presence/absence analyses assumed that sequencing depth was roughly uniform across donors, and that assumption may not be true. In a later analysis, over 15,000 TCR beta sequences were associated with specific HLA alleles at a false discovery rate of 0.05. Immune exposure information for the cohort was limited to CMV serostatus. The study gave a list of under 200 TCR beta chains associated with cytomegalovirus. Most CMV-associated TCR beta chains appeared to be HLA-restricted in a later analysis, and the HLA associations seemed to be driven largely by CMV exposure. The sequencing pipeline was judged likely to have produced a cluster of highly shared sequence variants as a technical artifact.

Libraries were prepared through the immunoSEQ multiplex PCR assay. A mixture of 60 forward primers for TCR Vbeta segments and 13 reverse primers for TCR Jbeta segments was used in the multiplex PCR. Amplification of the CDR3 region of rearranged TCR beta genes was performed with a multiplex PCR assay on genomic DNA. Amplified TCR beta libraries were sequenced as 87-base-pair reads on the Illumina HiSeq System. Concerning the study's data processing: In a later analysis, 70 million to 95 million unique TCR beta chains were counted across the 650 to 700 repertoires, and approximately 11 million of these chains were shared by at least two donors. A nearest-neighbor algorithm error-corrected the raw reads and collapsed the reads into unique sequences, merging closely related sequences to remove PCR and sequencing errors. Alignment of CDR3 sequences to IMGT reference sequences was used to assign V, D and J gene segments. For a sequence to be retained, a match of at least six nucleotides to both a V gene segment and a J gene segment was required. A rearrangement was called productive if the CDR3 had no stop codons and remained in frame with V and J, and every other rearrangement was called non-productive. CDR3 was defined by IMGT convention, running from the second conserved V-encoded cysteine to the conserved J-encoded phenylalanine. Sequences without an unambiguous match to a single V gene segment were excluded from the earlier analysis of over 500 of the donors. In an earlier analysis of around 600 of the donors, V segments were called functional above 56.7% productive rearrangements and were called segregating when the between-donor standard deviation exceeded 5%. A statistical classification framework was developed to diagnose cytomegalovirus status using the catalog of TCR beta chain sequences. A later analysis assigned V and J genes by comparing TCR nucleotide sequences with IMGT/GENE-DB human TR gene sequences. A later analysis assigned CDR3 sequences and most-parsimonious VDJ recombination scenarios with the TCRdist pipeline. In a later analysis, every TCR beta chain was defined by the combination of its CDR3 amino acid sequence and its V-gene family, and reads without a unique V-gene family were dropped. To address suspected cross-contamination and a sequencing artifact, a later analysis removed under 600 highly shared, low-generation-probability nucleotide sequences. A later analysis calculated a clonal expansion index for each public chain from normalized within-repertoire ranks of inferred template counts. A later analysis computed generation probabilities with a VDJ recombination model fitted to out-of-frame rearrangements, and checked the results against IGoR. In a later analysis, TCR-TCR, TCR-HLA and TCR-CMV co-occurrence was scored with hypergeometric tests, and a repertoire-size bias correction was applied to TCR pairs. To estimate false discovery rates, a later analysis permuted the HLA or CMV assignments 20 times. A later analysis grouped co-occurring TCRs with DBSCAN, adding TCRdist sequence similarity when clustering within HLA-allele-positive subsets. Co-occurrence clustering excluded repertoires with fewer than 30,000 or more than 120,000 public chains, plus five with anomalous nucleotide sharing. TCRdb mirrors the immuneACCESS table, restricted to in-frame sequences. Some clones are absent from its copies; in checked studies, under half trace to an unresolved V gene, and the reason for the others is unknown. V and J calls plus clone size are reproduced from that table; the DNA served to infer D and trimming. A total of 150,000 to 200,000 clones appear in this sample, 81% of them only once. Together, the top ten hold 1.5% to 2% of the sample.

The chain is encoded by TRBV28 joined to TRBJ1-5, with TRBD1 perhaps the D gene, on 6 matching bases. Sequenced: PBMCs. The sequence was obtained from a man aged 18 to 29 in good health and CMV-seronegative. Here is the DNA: TGTGCCAGCAGATATACAGGGAGCAATCAGCCCCAGCATTTT. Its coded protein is CASRYTGSNQPQHF. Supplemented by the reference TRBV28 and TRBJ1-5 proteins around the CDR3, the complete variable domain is DVKVTQSSRYLVKRTGEKVFLECVQDMDHENMFWYRQDPGLGLRLIYFSYDVKMKEKGDIPEGYSVSREKKERFSLILESASTNQTSMYLCASRYTGSNQPQHFGDGTRLSIL.